These T cell receptor beta chains were read from a single sample in a study of T cells after yellow fever vaccination. MiXCR, applied by TCRdb to the 5' RACE reads, yields one record per CDR3 protein. The profile shows more than 300,000 distinct CDR3 sequences, over 8.5% of them singletons. The specimen comprised CD4+ T cells sorted from PBMCs, sampled 45 days after the yellow fever booster vaccination. The receptors come from a man aged 18 to 29 who received the YFV17D yellow fever vaccine. CDR3s include the opening cysteine and the closing phenylalanine or tryptophan. D genes are given only for firm matches. The size of a clone is reported for some rows only, either as once, few or many, or as a class for expanded clones.

clone_size j_call v_call d_call cdr3_nt cdr3_aa
. TRBJ2-3 TRBV7-6 . TGTGCCAGCAGCTTAGCAACGGGACCAGATACGCAGTATTTT CASSLATGPDTQYF
. TRBJ2-5 TRBV4-2 TRBD2 TGTGCCAGCAGCCAAGAAGGCACCGGGAGGGGAGAGACCCAGTACTTC CASSQEGTGRGETQYF
. TRBJ1-5 TRBV20-1 . TGCAGTGCGGCGGACCGAAACAATCAGCCCCAGCATTTT CSAADRNNQPQHF
many TRBJ1-1 TRBV5-1 . TGCGCCAGCAGCTCACAGGGTGAAGCTTTCTTT CASSSQGEAFF
. TRBJ1-4 TRBV5-1 TRBD1 TGCGCCAGCAGCTTTACCGGGACAGGGGGGGAAAAACTGTTTTTT CASSFTGTGGEKLFF
. TRBJ2-1 TRBV9 TRBD2 TGTGCCAGCAGCGGACTAGCGGGGGGGCTCTACGGTGAGCAGTTCTTC CASSGLAGGLYGEQFF
many TRBJ1-3 TRBV19 . TGTGCCAGTAGTATTTCAGGGGCTGGAAACACCATATATTTT CASSISGAGNTIYF
. TRBJ2-1 TRBV7-9 TRBD2 TGTGCCAGCACCACCGGGACTAGCGGGGCGAATGAGCAGTTCTTC CASTTGTSGANEQFF
. TRBJ2-5 TRBV10-3 TRBD1 TGTGCCATCAGTGAGTCTCAGGGGGCAGAGACCCAGTACTTC CAISESQGAETQYF
. TRBJ1-4 TRBV7-9 . TGTGCCAGCAGCTTAGGAGCGAGGCAGGAAAAACTGTTTTTT CASSLGARQEKLFF